These 13 T cell receptor beta chains originate from one sample sequenced in a study of post-analysis software for immune sequencing data. Findings of the study overall: With TRBV5-6, TRBV5-1 and TRBV20-1 included, about five TRBV segments were more frequent in patients than in controls.

These TCRs' antigens remain unknown. Incorporated into the TCR beta cDNA libraries were unique molecular identifiers, which served to reduce PCR and sequencing biases. TCRdb reanalysed the PCR reads using MiXCR and keeps one entry per CDR3 protein. Of about 500,000 distinct CDR3 sequences in the sample, around 40% were seen once. The sequencing sample was made of blood. The receptors derive from a girl aged 5-17 years with multiple sclerosis.

This chain uses TRBV7-8 with TRBJ1-1; D is possibly TRBD1 (6 bases). V shed 5 bases and J shed 6 bases, with 13 bases lying between them. Per germline, CDR1 SGHVS and CDR2 FQNEAQ. This CDR3 has 13 residues. In nucleotides, the CDR3 is TGTGCCAGCAGCCGAACAGGGTTCCCTGAAGCTTTCTTT. This gives the protein CASSRTGFPEAFF.

The V and J genes are TRBV7-9 and TRBJ2-1, with 8 bases matching TRBD1. Germline-derived CDR1 and CDR2 are SEHNR and FQNEAQ (reference sequence). V lost 5 bases to trimming and J lost 3 bases; unmatched junction nucleotides: 6. The CDR3 length is 15 residues. Written as DNA, the CDR3 is TGTGCCAGCAGCGACGGACAGGGACGCTACAATGAGCAGTTCTTC. This gives the protein CASSDGQGRYNEQFF.

J is TRBJ2-4 and V is TRBV5-1; no clear D gene. This CDR3 has 14 residues. Germline V gene sequence: CDR1 SGHRS, CDR2 YFSETQ. V was clipped by 3 bases and J by 4 bases, with 11 bases between them. The CDR3 sequence is CASSSLDGKNIQYF. The CDR3 DNA reads TGCGCCAGCAGCTCGTTGGACGGGAAAAACATTCAGTACTTC.

This clonotype was seen a few times. The chain links TRBV5-1 to TRBJ2-3; D possibly corresponds to TRBD1 (6 bases). Germline CDR1 is SGHRS and CDR2 is YFSETQ. V lost 4 bases, J lost 1 base, and 10 bases lay in between. The CDR3 consists of 14 residues. The CDR3 loop is CASSQRQGTDTQYF. CDR3 bases: TGCGCCAGCAGCCAGCGACAGGGCACAGATACGCAGTATTTT.

V and J are TRBV20-1 and TRBJ1-1; D ambiguous. CDR3 length equals 14 residues. Looked up from germline, CDR1 is DFQATT and CDR2 is SNEGSKA (reference sequence). V was trimmed by 5 bases and J by 2 bases, leaving 15 bases between them. The CDR3 DNA reads TGCAGTGCTCAAAAGGAGGGTGGCAACACTGAAGCTTTCTTT. Its translation is CSAQKEGGNTEAFF.

This clonotype came up a few times. The chain's CDR3 is CSASYGLETNTEAFF. Written as DNA, the CDR3 is TGCAGTGCTAGCTATGGGCTTGAAACGAACACTGAAGCTTTCTTT. The chain employs TRBV20-1 and TRBJ1-1, with unresolved D. Between the trimmed V and J ends, which lost 3 bases and 1 base, there was a span of 15 bases. This CDR3 is 15 amino acids long. Germline V lookup: CDR1 DFQATT, CDR2 SNEGSKA (reference sequence).

This clonotype was recorded a few times. The chain carries TRBV11-2 and TRBJ2-3; 11 nucleotides match TRBD1. V shed 5 bases and J 3 bases; nucleotides not matched to a gene: 7. Germline V lookup: CDR1 SGHAT, CDR2 FQNNGV. The CDR3 runs to 16 residues. The CDR3, as DNA: TGTGCCAGCAGCCCCTACGGGACAGGGGGGACAGATACGCAGTATTTT. It codes for CASSPYGTGGTDTQYF.

The sample holds a few counts of this clonotype. V is TRBV7-2 and J is TRBJ1-5; TRBD1 agrees at 8 bases. CDR1 is SGHTA and CDR2 is FQGNSA in the germline V gene. Trimming took 3 bases from V and 0 from J; bases not matched to a gene: 13. The CDR3 spans 19 residues. The CDR3 here is CASSFRPDREQNSNQPQHF. The CDR3 bases are TGTGCCAGCAGCTTCCGACCGGACAGGGAACAGAATAGCAATCAGCCCCAGCATTTT.

This clonotype was observed a handful of times. The chain uses TRBV20-1 and TRBJ2-7; 9 bases fit TRBD2. The CDR3 extends over 13 amino acids. V lost 2 bases to trimming and J lost 3 bases; unmatched junction nucleotides: 2. Per the germline V gene, CDR1 is DFQATT and CDR2 is SNEGSKA (reference sequence). CDR3 nucleotide sequence: TGCAGTGCTAGACTAGCGGGAAACTACGAGCAGTACTTC. Translated: CSARLAGNYEQYF.

This clonotype was counted only a few times. The chain carries TRBV20-1 and TRBJ2-7, with D possibly called TRBD1 or TRBD2 (5 bases each). The V gene lost 8 bases and the J gene lost 8 bases, with 16 bases spanning the gap. The CDR3 sequence is 11 residues long. CDR1 is DFQATT, CDR2 SNEGSKA, per germline (reference sequence). The CDR3 sequence is CSSGTYGQQYF. CDR3 coding DNA: TGCAGTTCCGGGACCTACGGGCAGCAGTACTTC.

The gene calls are TRBV4-1 and TRBJ2-1; tentatively, D is TRBD1 or TRBD2 (5 bases each). Germline assignment: CDR1 MGHRA and CDR2 YSYEKL. V dropped 2 bases and J dropped 4 bases, with 15 bases sitting between them. The length of the CDR3 is 16 residues. The CDR3 bases are TGCGCCAGCAGCCAAAGGCCCGGGGCCCAATACAATGAGCAGTTCTTC. It codes for CASSQRPGAQYNEQFF.

The chain couples TRBV20-1 to TRBJ2-7; no clear D. CDR3 length equals 14 residues. The germline V gene has CDR1 DFQATT and CDR2 SNEGSKA (reference sequence). The V gene lost 1 base and the J gene lost 2 bases, with 12 bases spanning the gap. The CDR3 coding sequence is TGCAGTGCTAGAGGGGCAGGCGCTACCTACGAGCAGTACTTC. Amino acids: CSARGAGATYEQYF.

This clonotype showed up just a few times. This sequence joins TRBV7-2 and TRBJ2-3, with D possibly called TRBD1 or TRBD2 (5 bases each). V was pared by 3 bases and J by 1 base, with 8 bases between. Germline V gene sequence: CDR1 SGHTA, CDR2 FQGNSA. The CDR3 is 14 amino acids. The CDR3 sequence is CASSFGGRTDTQYF. The CDR3 bases are TGTGCCAGCAGCTTTGGGGGACGCACAGATACGCAGTATTTT.